This entry describes one TCR beta chain. Repertoires were generated with immunoSEQ multiplex PCR, while TCRdb's copy carries only in-frame clones and drops some. The sample shows about 100,000 clones, about 88% of them seen only once. The data originate from a study of control samples from healthy donors and cancer patients. The V segment lost 3 bases and the J segment 2 bases; nucleotides outside the gene matches: 7. The CDR3 is made up of 15 amino acids. CDR1 and CDR2 (germline): SGHDT, YYEEEE. J is TRBJ2-5 and V is TRBV5-6, with 7 bases identical to TRBD1. The sequenced material came from blood. The source is a woman in her fifties or sixties in good health. The chain's CDR3 is CASSYKDRDQETQYF. The CDR3 DNA follows: TGTGCCAGCAGCTATAAAGACAGGGATCAAGAGACCCAGTACTTC.